The entry below gives a single TCR beta chain sequence along with its context. Here immunoSEQ multiplex PCR was the method, and the copy in TCRdb shows in-frame clones only, minus some. The sample includes under 85,000 clones, around 86% seen only once; the top ten take approximately 15%. This sample stems from a study of blood T cell repertoires in COVID-19. The CDR3 runs to 12 residues. The V gene lost 7 bases and the J gene lost 7 bases, with 13 bases spanning the gap. Germline V gives CDR1 MNHEY, CDR2 SMNVEV (reference sequence). Recruited during active infection, patients (from Seattle) were subsequently followed longitudinally.

The gene calls are TRBV27 and TRBJ1-1; the D is unclear. Sequenced sample: peripheral blood. This clonotype was obtained from a middle-aged man with COVID-19, enrolled during active disease. The CDR3 is CASKGNSREAFF. DNA of the CDR3: TGTGCCAGCAAAGGCAACAGTCGTGAAGCTTTCTTT.